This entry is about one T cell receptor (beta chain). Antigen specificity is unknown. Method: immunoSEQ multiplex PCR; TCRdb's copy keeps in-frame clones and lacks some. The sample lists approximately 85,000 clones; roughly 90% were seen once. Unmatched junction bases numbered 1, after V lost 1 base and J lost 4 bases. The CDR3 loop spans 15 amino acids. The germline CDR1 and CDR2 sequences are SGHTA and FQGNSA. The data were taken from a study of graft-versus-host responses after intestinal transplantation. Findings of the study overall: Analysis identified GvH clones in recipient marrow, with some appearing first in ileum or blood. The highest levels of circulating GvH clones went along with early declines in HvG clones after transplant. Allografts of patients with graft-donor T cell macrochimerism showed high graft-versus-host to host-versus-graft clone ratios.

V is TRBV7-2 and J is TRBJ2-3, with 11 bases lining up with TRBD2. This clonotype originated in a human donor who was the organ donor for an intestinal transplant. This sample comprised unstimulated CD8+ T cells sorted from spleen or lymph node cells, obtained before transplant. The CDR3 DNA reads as TGTGCCAGCAGCTTAGATAGCGGGGGGGCAGATACGCAGTATTTT. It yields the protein CASSLDSGGADTQYF.